This T cell receptor beta chain originates from a study of T cell repertoires in cytomegalovirus infection (dated by TCRdb to the late 2010s). Turning to the overall study: The peptide stimulations were aimed at well-studied HLA-B-restricted epitopes as well as recently identified HLA-C-restricted CMV epitopes, whose presentation resists viral immunomodulation. The HLA type of each donor mattered for the analysis, because public TCR beta signatures pointed to carriage of CMV infection along with the matching HLA type. The paper's findings and limits, for the study overall: Carriers of CMV infection plus the relevant HLA type were discriminated by the cumulative frequency of public TCR beta family members in the study cohort and in an independent roughly 320-donor cohort. In the ex vivo response, HLA-C-restricted CMV-specific TCR beta clonotypes were dominant, and in two of eight donors the single most frequent clonotype came from this HLA-C-restricted group.

The treatment or condition label here, explained by the study, means: in vitro stimulation with specific CMV peptide epitopes to enrich CMV-specific T cells. Data came from an Illumina HiSeq 1500. Through fastp at Q25 and MiXCR, TCRdb rebuilt clones from the public reads, retaining in-frame beta chains. CDR3 protein duplicates are merged, each entry listing the most common genes and DNA. The sample profile shows about 830,000 distinct CDR3 sequences; about 33% of them were found once. The ten top clones hold about an eighth of the sample. In this sample, this clonotype turned up a few times. Its specific antigen is unknown. The input lacks base qualities; no much larger clone sits a single base away. The CDR3 runs 15 amino acids, cysteine and phenylalanine included. Only the CDR3 DNA is retained, 45 bases long and in frame from the first base. The junction shows trimming of 0 bases on V and 4 bases on J, plus 10 bases between the germline ends. Per the germline V gene, MGHRA is the CDR1 and YSYEKL is the CDR2.

The rearranged segments are TRBV4-1 and TRBJ2-1, with a tentative D gene TRBD2 over 5 matching bases. This specimen was cultured CD8+ T cells from PBMCs, taken from culture after CMV antigen stimulation. The clonotype originates from a human donor in good health (CMV status not recorded). Some clones in this sample may be carry-over from other donors' samples. The DNA is TGCGCCAGCAGCCAAGAATCCGGAGGTTACAATGAGCAGTTCTTC. The resulting protein is CASSQESGGYNEQFF.